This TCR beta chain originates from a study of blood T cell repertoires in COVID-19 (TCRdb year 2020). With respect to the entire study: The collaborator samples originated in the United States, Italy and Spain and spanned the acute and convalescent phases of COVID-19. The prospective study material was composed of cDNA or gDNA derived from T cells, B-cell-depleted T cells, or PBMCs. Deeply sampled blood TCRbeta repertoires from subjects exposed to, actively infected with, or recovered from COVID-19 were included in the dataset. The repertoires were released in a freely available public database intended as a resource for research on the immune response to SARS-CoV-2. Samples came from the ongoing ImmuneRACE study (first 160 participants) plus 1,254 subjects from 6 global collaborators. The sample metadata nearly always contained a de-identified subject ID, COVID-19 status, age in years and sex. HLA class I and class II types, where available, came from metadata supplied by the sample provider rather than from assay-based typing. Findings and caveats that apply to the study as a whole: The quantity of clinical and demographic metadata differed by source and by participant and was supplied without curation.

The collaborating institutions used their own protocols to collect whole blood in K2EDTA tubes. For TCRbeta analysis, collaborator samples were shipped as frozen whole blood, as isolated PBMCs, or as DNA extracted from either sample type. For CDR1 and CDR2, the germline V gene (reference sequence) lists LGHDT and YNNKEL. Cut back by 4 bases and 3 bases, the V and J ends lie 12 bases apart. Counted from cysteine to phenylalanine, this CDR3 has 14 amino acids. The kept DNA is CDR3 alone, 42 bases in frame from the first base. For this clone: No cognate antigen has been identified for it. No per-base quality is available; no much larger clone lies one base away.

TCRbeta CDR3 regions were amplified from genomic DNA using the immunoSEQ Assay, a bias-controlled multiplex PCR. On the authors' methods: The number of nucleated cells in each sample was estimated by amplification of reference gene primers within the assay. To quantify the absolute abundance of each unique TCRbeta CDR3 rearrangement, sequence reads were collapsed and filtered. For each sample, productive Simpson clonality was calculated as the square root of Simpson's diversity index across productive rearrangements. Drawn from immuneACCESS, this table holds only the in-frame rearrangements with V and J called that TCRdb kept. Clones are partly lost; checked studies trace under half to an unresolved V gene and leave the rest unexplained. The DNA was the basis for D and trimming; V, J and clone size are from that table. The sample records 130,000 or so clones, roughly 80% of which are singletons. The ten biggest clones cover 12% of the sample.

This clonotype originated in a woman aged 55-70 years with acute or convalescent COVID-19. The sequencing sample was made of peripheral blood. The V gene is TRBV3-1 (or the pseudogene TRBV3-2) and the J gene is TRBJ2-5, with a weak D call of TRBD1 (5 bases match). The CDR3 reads CASSRTPREETQYF. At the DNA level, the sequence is TGTGCCAGCAGCCGGACACCTCGGGAAGAGACCCAGTACTTC.